This T cell receptor (beta chain) is drawn from a study of CD8 T cells in Susac syndrome. An amount of RNA that ranged from roughly 0.5 to 1 ug was reverse transcribed with random hexamers. TCRdb itself ran the immunoSEQ multiplex PCR reads through MiXCR, one entry per CDR3 protein. The table includes around 110,000 distinct CDR3 sequences, 94% detected once. Notes on the study in general: In total CD8+ repertoires, some 15 Susac-specific public clones were found, and in CD8+ TEMRA repertoires, a few were found. Clonal expansion was present among Susac CD8+ cells. This expansion reached its peak in TEMRA cells and in active patients.

Remarks on this clonotype: Its antigen is not identified.

Under recently defined diagnostic criteria, the patients with Susac syndrome qualified as having definite or probable disease. TEMRA cells were FACS-enriched and CD8+ and CD4+ T cells negatively isolated. The TCR was taken from a human donor with Susac syndrome. Sequenced sample: CD8+ T cells from PBMCs.

The CDR3 DNA is TGTGCATCCTTTCCGACAGGGAACTATGGCTACACCTTC. Translation gives CASFPTGNYGYTF. This sequence joins TRBV21-1 and TRBJ1-2; TRBD1, the table's D call, was not compared with the DNA. TRBV21-1 is listed as a pseudogene. The length of the CDR3 is 13 residues.